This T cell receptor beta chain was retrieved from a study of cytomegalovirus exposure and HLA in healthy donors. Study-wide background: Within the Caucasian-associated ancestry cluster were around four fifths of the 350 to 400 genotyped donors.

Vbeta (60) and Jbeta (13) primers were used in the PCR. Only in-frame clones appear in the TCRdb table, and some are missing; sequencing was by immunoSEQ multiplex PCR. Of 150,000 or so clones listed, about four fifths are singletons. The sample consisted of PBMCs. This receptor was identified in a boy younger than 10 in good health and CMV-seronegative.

The CDR3 bases are TGCGCCAGCAGCTTAAGTAAACAGGAGTATGGCTACACCTTC. Protein product: CASSLSKQEYGYTF. The chain has TRBV5-1 and TRBJ1-2; maybe TRBD1 (5 bases). Germline assignment: CDR1 SGHRS and CDR2 YFSETQ. CDR3 size: 14 residues. V was trimmed by 2 bases and J by 5 bases, leaving 13 bases between them.